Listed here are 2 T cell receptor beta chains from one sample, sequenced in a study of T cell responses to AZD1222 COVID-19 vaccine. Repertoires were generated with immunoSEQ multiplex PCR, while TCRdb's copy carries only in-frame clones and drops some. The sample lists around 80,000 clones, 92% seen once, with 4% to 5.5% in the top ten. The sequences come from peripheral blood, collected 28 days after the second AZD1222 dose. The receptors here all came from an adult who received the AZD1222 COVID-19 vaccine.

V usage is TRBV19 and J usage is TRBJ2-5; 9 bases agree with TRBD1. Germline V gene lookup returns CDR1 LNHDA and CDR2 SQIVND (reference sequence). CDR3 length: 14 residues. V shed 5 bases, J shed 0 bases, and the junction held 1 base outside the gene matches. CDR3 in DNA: TGTGCCAGTAGTGGGACAGGGCACCAAGAGACCCAGTACTTC. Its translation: CASSGTGHQETQYF.

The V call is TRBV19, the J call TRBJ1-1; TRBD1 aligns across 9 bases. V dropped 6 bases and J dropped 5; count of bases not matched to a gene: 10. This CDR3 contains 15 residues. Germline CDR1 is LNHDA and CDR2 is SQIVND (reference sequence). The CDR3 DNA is TGTGCCAGTAGCCCGCGGGGACAGGGTAGGACTGAAGCTTTCTTT. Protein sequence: CASSPRGQGRTEAFF.